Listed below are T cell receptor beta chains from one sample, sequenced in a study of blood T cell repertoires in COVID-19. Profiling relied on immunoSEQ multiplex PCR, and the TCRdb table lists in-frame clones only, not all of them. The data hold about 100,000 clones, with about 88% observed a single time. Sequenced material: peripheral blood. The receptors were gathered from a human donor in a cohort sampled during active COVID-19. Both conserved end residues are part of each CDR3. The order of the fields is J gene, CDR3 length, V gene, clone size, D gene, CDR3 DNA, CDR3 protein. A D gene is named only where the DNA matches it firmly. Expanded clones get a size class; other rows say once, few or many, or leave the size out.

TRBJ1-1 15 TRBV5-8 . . TGTGCCAGCCCCCGGGGTAGAATAATGAACACTGAAGCTTTCTTT CASPRGRIMNTEAFF
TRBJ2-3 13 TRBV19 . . TGTGCCAGTATAGGACAGCTGTCAGATACGCAGTATTTT CASIGQLSDTQYF
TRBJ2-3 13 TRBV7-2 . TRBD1 TGTGCCAGCAAGACAGGGAGCACAGATACGCAGTATTTT CASKTGSTDTQYF
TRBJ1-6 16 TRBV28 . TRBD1 TGTGCCAGCAGTTTAGGTATCCAGGGGGCTTATTCACCCCTCCACTTT CASSLGIQGAYSPLHF
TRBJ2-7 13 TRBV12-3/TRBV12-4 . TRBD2 TGTGCCAGCAGGCTAGCGGCCTCCTACGAGCAGTACTTC CASRLAASYEQYF
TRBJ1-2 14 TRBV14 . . TGTGCCAGCAGCCAAGATGGCGGGACCGGTGGCTACACCTTC CASSQDGGTGGYTF
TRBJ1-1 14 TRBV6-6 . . TGTGCCAGCACCACGAGCGAGGGCGCTATGGAAGCTTTCTTT CASTTSEGAMEAFF
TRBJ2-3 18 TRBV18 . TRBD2 TGTGCCAGCTCCGGGGGACTAGCGGGAGTCGAGGGCACAGATACGCAGTATTTT CASSGGLAGVEGTDTQYF
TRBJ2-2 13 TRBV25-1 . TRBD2 TGTGCCAGCAGTCTTAGCGGGAGTGGGGAGCTGTTTTTT CASSLSGSGELFF
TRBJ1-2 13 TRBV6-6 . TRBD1 TGTGCCAGCAGTGGGACAGCTACCTATGGCTACACCTTC CASSGTATYGYTF
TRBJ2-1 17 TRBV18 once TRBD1 TGTGCCAGCTCACTCAGGGATGATCACAGGGGCGCAAATGAGCAGTTCTTC CASSLRDDHRGANEQFF
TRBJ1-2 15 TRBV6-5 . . TGTGCCAGCAGTTACTCGATGGGAGTGGACTATGGCTACACCTTC CASSYSMGVDYGYTF
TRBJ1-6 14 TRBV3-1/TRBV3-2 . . TGTGCCAGCAGCCAAATACAGGGTAATTCACCCCTCCACTTT CASSQIQGNSPLHF
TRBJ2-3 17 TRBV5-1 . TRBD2 TGCGCCAGCAGCTTGGTCCGCGGTCTAGCGGGCACAGATACGCAGTATTTT CASSLVRGLAGTDTQYF
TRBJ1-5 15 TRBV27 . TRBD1 TGTGCCAGCAGTCGGATGTGGACAGGGTCTCAGCCCCAGCATTTT CASSRMWTGSQPQHF
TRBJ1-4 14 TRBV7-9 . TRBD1 TGTGCCAGCAGCCGTGACAGGGAGAATGAAAAACTGTTTTTT CASSRDRENEKLFF
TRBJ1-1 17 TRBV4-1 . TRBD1 TGCGCCAGCAGCCAGCTGGTTAGGGGGCGAAAGAACACTGAAGCTTTCTTT CASSQLVRGRKNTEAFF
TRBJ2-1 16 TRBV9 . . TGTGCCAGCAGCGTTCAGGGCGGCCTAGCCTACAATGAGCAGTTCTTC CASSVQGGLAYNEQFF
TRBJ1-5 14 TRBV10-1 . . TGCGCCAGCATGTTCAGGGGAACTTATCAGCCCCAGCATTTT CASMFRGTYQPQHF
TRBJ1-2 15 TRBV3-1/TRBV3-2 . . TGTGCCAGCAGCCGGACAGAGACCTCTAACTATGGCTACACCTTC CASSRTETSNYGYTF
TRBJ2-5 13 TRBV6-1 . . TGTGCCAGCAGTGAAACAGTTAGGGAGACCCAGTACTTC CASSETVRETQYF
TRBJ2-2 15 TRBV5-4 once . TGTGCCAGCAGCTTAAGGGGAGGTCGCACCGGGGAGCTGTTTTTT CASSLRGGRTGELFF
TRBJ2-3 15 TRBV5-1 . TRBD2 TGCGCCAGCACACTTAGCGGGGCGGGCACAGATACGCAGTATTTT CASTLSGAGTDTQYF
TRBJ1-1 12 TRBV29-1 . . TGCAGCGTCCCTTCGGGGAACACTGAAGCTTTCTTT CSVPSGNTEAFF
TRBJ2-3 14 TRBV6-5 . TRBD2 TGTGCCAGCAGTTCGCTAGCGGGGGGGGATACGCAGTATTTT CASSSLAGGDTQYF
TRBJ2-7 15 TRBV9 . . TGTGCCAGCAGCGTAGCCGACAACCCAACCTACGAGCAGTACTTC CASSVADNPTYEQYF
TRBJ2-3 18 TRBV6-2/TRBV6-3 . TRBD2 TGTGCCAGCAGTCCCCTCGGACTAGCGGGGGCCCGCACAGATACGCAGTATTTT CASSPLGLAGARTDTQYF
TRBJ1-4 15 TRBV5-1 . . TGCGCCAGCAGCTTGGTCCCGGGAAATTACGAAAAACTGTTTTTT CASSLVPGNYEKLFF
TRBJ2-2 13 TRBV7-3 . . TGTGCCAGCAGCTTTAGGCTAGCCGGGGAGCTGTTTTTT CASSFRLAGELFF
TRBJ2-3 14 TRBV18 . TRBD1 TGTGCCAGCTCACGACAGGGAATCACAGATACGCAGTATTTT CASSRQGITDTQYF
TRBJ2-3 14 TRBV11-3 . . TGTGCCAGCAGCCCCCGGGGGGCACGAGATACGCAGTATTTT CASSPRGARDTQYF
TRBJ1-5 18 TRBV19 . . TGTGCCAGTAGTATCCTCCCAGGAGGGAGGGGTAGCAATCAGCCCCAGCATTTT CASSILPGGRGSNQPQHF
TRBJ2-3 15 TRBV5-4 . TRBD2 TGTGCCAGCAGCTTCGCGGGACTAGCGGAGGATACGCAGTATTTT CASSFAGLAEDTQYF
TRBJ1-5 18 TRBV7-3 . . TGTGCCAGCAGCTTAACTCTCACGGGTGGCAGGGGTTATCAGCCCCAGCATTTT CASSLTLTGGRGYQPQHF
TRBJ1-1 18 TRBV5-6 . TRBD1 TGTGCCAGCAGCTTCCGCCACCCATACAGGGGGTATAAAACTGAAGCTTTCTTT CASSFRHPYRGYKTEAFF
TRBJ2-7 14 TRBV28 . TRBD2 TGTGCCAGCAGTTTAGGGACTACCTTCCACGAGCAGTACTTC CASSLGTTFHEQYF